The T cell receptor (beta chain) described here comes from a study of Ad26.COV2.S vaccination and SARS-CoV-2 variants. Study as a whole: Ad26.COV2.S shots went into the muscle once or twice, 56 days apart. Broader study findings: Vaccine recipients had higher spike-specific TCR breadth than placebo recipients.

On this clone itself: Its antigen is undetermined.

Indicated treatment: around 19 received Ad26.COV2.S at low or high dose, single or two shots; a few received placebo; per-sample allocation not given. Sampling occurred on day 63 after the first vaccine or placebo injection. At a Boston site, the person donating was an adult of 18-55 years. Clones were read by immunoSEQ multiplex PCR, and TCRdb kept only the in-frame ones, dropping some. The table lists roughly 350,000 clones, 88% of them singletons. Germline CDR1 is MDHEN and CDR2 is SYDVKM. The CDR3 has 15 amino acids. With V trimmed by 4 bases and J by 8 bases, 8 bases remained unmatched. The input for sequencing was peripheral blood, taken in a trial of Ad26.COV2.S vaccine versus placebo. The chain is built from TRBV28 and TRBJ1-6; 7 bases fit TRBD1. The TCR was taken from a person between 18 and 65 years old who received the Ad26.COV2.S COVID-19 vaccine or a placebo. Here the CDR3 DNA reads TGTGCCAGCAGTTCAAGGACAGGATCCCATTCACCCCTCCACTTT. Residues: CASSSRTGSHSPLHF.